What follows describes a single T cell receptor (beta chain). Antigen unknown. TCRdb's copy holds only in-frame clones and misses some; the assay was immunoSEQ multiplex PCR. The sample lists about 78,000 clones, roughly 81% occurring once. The CDR3 contains 15 residues. Germline V lookup: CDR1 MNHNY, CDR2 SVGAGI (reference sequence). V was cut by 2 bases and J by 2 bases, with 13 bases left in between. No infections or other immune events were documented during collection. The data were taken from a study of identifying expanded T cells in peripheral blood. General study findings and limits: Technical replicates showed about 1.1 changed clones; about two weeks roughly 16; four weeks 19. Across healthy donors, higher total template counts meant significantly greater roughly 2-week count variance.

This clonotype was sampled from a person aged 18-70 years in good health. The chain joins TRBV6-6 to TRBJ2-7, with D perhaps TRBD1 or TRBD2 (5 bases each). Sample: blood. The CDR3 spells CASSYDPGRAYEQYF. In DNA, the CDR3 is TGTGCCAGCAGTTACGATCCGGGACGAGCCTACGAGCAGTACTTC.